The 30 T cell receptor beta chains below were found in one sample sequenced in a study of response to subunit inactivated influenza vaccine (dated by TCRdb to 2017 to 2018). Receptors were amplified or captured by RT-PCR. For sequencing, an Illumina HiSeq 2500 was employed. TCRdb applied fastp at Q25 and MiXCR to the public reads, then kept only in-frame beta chains. Rows with one shared CDR3 protein collapse into an entry with the most common genes and DNA. This sample has hundreds of thousands of distinct CDR3 sequences in its table, and under 20% of those were observed once. Roughly a tenth of the sample rests with the top ten. The material sequenced was PBMCs from blood, taken 5 days after vaccination. These TCRs come from a man between 45 and 60 years old who received an inactivated influenza vaccine. Donor details come from another sample of the same person, matched by shared clones.

This chain links TRBV5-6 with TRBJ2-2; tentative D call: TRBD2 (6 bases). Germline V gene data show CDR1 as SGHDT and CDR2 as YYEEEE. This CDR3 spans 18 amino acids. Trimming removed 9 bases at V and 4 bases at J, with 28 bases between. CDR3 sequence: CATDILASHLAGTGELFF. For the CDR3, the DNA is TGTGCCACCGACATCCTAGCGTCCCACCTGGCGGGCACCGGGGAGCTGTTTTTT.

The chain recombines TRBV20-1 with TRBJ2-5; 11 nucleotides agree with TRBD2. After removal of 6 bases from V and 4 bases from J, the junction contained 10 bases not matched to a gene. Germline CDR1 reads DFQATT; CDR2 reads SNEGSKA (reference sequence). The CDR3 is 15 amino acids. CDR3 residues: CSAPRGSGRGETQYF. For the CDR3, the DNA is TGCAGTGCACCCCGGGGTAGCGGGAGGGGAGAGACCCAGTACTTC.

V and J are TRBV3-1 and TRBJ2-3; TRBD2 aligns across 7 bases. CDR3 length: 15 residues. V gave up 1 base and J gave up 5 bases; unmatched junction bases: 6. The germline gives CDR1 LGHDT, CDR2 YNNKEL (reference sequence). CDR3 residues: CASSQGLAVKDTQYF. The DNA for the CDR3 is TGTGCCAGCAGCCAAGGGCTAGCGGTAAAAGATACGCAGTATTTT.

This chain uses TRBV5-1 with TRBJ2-1; 9 bases align to TRBD1. CDR3 length equals 15 residues. Germline V gene lookup returns CDR1 SGHRS and CDR2 YFSETQ. Trimming cost V 4 bases and J 2 bases; bases outside gene matches: 4. CDR3 sequence: CASSITGGPYNEQFF. DNA for the CDR3: TGCGCCAGCAGCATCACAGGGGGCCCCTACAATGAGCAGTTCTTC.

V is TRBV20-1 and J is TRBJ2-5, with 12 bases lining up with TRBD2. This CDR3 spans 13 amino acids. Germline V gene sequence: CDR1 DFQATT, CDR2 SNEGSKA (reference sequence). This CDR3 is CSGLAGGWETQYF. Here the CDR3 DNA reads TGCAGCGGCCTAGCGGGAGGGTGGGAGACCCAGTACTTC.

This clonotype was detected a few times. This chain uses TRBV20-1 with TRBJ2-5, with TRBD2 identical over 15 bases. Germline-derived CDR1 and CDR2 are DFQATT and SNEGSKA (reference sequence). J was trimmed by 5 bases and V by 5 bases; bases with no gene match: 9. The CDR3 sequence is 16 residues long. This CDR3 reads CSAYPGLAGGRETQYF. DNA for the CDR3: TGCAGTGCTTACCCGGGACTAGCGGGAGGAAGGGAGACCCAGTACTTC.

V usage is TRBV20-1 and J usage is TRBJ2-5; D gene unclear. The V gene's germline CDR1 is DFQATT and CDR2 SNEGSKA (reference sequence). CDR3 size: 13 residues. V shed 0 bases and J shed 5 bases, with 10 bases lying between them. CDR3 sequence reads: CSARDTERETQYF. CDR3 nucleotide sequence: TGCAGTGCTAGAGATACGGAGAGGGAGACCCAGTACTTC.

The V call is TRBV9, the J call TRBJ2-5, with D unresolved. This CDR3 comprises 15 residues. Trimming removed 0 bases at V and 2 bases at J, with 11 bases between. CDR1 is SGDLS and CDR2 is YYNGEE in the germline V gene. In nucleotides, the CDR3 is TGTGCCAGCAGCGTAGCTTCGGGCAGACAAGAGACCCAGTACTTC. Residues: CASSVASGRQETQYF.

V gene TRBV12-3 or TRBV12-4 combines with J gene TRBJ1-4, with D perhaps matching TRBD1 (6 bases). The germline V and J ends were trimmed by 3 bases and 14 bases, with 22 bases remaining between them. This CDR3 has 15 residues. CDR3 sequence: CASSLQGTAREELFF. CDR3 nucleotide sequence: TGTGCCAGCAGTTTGCAGGGGACTGCTCGGGAAGAGCTGTTTTTT.

This clonotype occurred a few times. J is TRBJ2-2 and V is TRBV20-1; D assignment may be TRBD1 or TRBD2 (6 bases each). Germline CDR1 DFQATT, CDR2 SNEGSKA (reference sequence). V shed 2 bases and J shed 6 bases, with 13 bases lying between them. CDR3 length equals 14 residues. The CDR3 DNA reads TGCAGTGCTAGACAGGAGGAGGGGGCCGGGGAGCTGTTTTTT. It translates to CSARQEEGAGELFF.

In its sample, this clonotype was seen many times. V and J are TRBV20-1 and TRBJ2-7, with 9 bases fitting TRBD2. The CDR3 loop spans 16 amino acids. Germline-derived CDR1 and CDR2 are DFQATT and SNEGSKA (reference sequence). Trimming at V came to 3 bases and at J to 3 bases, leaving 12 bases not matched to a gene. CDR3 DNA sequence: TGCAGTGCTAGTTCTTCCTTAGCGGGAGATGGCTACGAGCAGTACTTC. It encodes CSASSSLAGDGYEQYF.

J is TRBJ1-1 and V is TRBV4-2; the D gene is possibly TRBD1 (5 bases). V dropped 2 bases and J dropped 7 bases, with 14 bases sitting between them. The CDR3 consists of 14 residues. Germline V lookup: CDR1 LGHNA, CDR2 YNFKEQ. The DNA for the CDR3 is TGTGCCAGCAGCCAAAACGCCCAGGACAATGAAGCTTTCTTT. Protein product: CASSQNAQDNEAFF.

The chain couples TRBV11-2 to TRBJ2-2; D may be TRBD2 (6 bases). Germline V CDR1 and CDR2: SGHAT, FQNNGV. V was clipped by 1 base and J by 6 bases, with 21 bases between them. The CDR3 is made up of 18 amino acids. The DNA for the CDR3 is TGTGCCAGCAGCTTAGGTTCGTCGGCTAGCGTCCGTGCCGGGGAGCTGTTTTTT. Amino acids: CASSLGSSASVRAGELFF.

CDR3 protein: CSARGGQGDYEQYF. CDR3 nucleotides: TGCAGTGCTAGAGGGGGACAGGGCGACTACGAGCAGTACTTC. This chain joins TRBV20-1 and TRBJ2-7; 9 nucleotides align to TRBD1. This CDR3 region has 14 residues. Per germline, CDR1 DFQATT and CDR2 SNEGSKA (reference sequence). V trimming: 1 base; J trimming: 3 bases; junction bases outside the gene matches: 4.

The rearrangement joins TRBV20-1 to TRBJ2-1, with TRBD2 identical over 10 bases. CDR3 length: 17 residues. Losses at the gene ends were 3 bases for V and 0 bases for J; bases not matched to a gene: 8. In germline, CDR1 is DFQATT, CDR2 SNEGSKA (reference sequence). The CDR3 here is CSARGPGTSASYNEQFF. For the CDR3, the DNA is TGCAGTGCTAGGGGCCCCGGGACTAGCGCCTCCTACAATGAGCAGTTCTTC.

The chain links TRBV11-2 to TRBJ2-5; 15 nucleotides align to TRBD2. Germline V gene sequence: CDR1 SGHAT, CDR2 FQNNGV. The trim removed 5 bases at V and 2 bases at J, leaving 9 bases unmatched. There are 18 residues in the CDR3. The CDR3 sequence: CASSNLGGLAGGQETQYF. The CDR3 DNA follows: TGTGCCAGCAGCAACCTTGGGGGACTAGCGGGGGGACAAGAGACCCAGTACTTC.

Only a few counts were recorded for this clonotype. The chain links TRBV12-3 or TRBV12-4 to TRBJ1-4; D unresolved. V shed 5 bases and J shed 11 bases, with 18 bases lying between them. This CDR3 has 14 amino acids. CDR3 residues: CASSPNLAVGKLFF. CDR3 sequence (DNA): TGTGCCAGCAGTCCAAATCTGGCCGTCGGTAAACTGTTTTTT.

At least ten counts were recorded for this clonotype. This chain joins TRBV30 and TRBJ2-1; 11 nucleotides agree with TRBD1. The CDR3 sequence is 15 residues long. V shed 4 bases and J 3 bases; nucleotides not matched to a gene: 5. The V gene's germline CDR1 is GTSNPN and CDR2 SVGIG (reference sequence). The CDR3 coding sequence is TGTGCCTGGATCTACGGGACAGGGGGCTACAATGAGCAGTTCTTC. This encodes CAWIYGTGGYNEQFF.

This clonotype has just a few counts. The chain uses TRBV20-1 and TRBJ2-5; 8 positions agree with TRBD2. The V gene's germline CDR1 is DFQATT and CDR2 SNEGSKA (reference sequence). Trimming cost V 1 base and J 5 bases; bases outside gene matches: 21. CDR3 size: 19 residues. DNA of the CDR3: TGCAGTGCTAGAGCCGGACTAGCTGAGGGGAGGGCCTTAATGGAGACCCAGTACTTC. This sequence encodes CSARAGLAEGRALMETQYF.

This clonotype has at least ten counts. The V gene is TRBV12-3 or TRBV12-4, the J gene TRBJ2-3, with D possibly TRBD2 on 5 matching bases. The CDR3 consists of 14 residues. V lost 3 bases and J lost 6, with 13 bases in between. The CDR3 protein is CASSFSASRDTQYF. In nucleotides, the CDR3 is TGTGCCAGCAGTTTCTCGGCTAGCAGGGATACGCAGTATTTT.

The chain has TRBV6-2 or TRBV6-3 and TRBJ2-7, with D perhaps matching TRBD1 or TRBD2 (5 bases each). This CDR3 contains 13 residues. The germline V gene has CDR1 MNHEY and CDR2 SVGEGT. Trimming cost V 6 bases and J 3 bases, with 12 bases left between them. DNA for the CDR3: TGTGCCAGCAGAGCAGGGACGTTCTACGAGCAGTACTTC. This sequence encodes CASRAGTFYEQYF.

This clonotype has just a few counts. The rearrangement uses TRBV15 and TRBJ2-7, with 8 bases that match TRBD1. V dropped 3 bases and J dropped 5; count of bases not matched to a gene: 9. CDR1 and CDR2 from the germline V gene are LNHNV and YYDKDF (reference sequence). This CDR3 is 15 amino acids long. CDR3 protein: CATSSGTGRGDEQYF. The DNA of the CDR3 is TGTGCCACCAGCAGCGGGACAGGCCGGGGTGACGAGCAGTACTTC.

This clonotype appeared many times. The J gene is TRBJ1-1, the V gene TRBV6-1; 10 bases map to TRBD1. The CDR3 covers 14 residues. Germline V CDR1 and CDR2: MNHNS, SASEGT. J gave up 4 bases and V 6 bases, and 5 bases lay outside the gene matches. The CDR3 DNA reads as TGTGCCAGCAGGGGGACAGGGGTGAGCACTGAAGCTTTCTTT. Amino acids: CASRGTGVSTEAFF.

The chain employs TRBV5-1 and TRBJ1-4; D not certain. V lost 0 bases, J lost 4 bases, and 7 bases lay in between. Germline CDR1 and CDR2: SGHRS and YFSETQ. This CDR3 contains 14 residues. In DNA form, the CDR3 reads TGCGCCAGCAGCTTGGAACGGCTTAATGAAAAACTGTTTTTT. Translation: CASSLERLNEKLFF. Variable domain in full (rest from reference TRBV5-1 and TRBJ1-4): KAGVTQTPRYLIKTRGQQVTLSCSPISGHRSVSWYQQTPGQGLQFLFEYFSETQRNKGNFPGRFSGRQFSNSRSEMNVSTLELGDSALYLCASSLERLNEKLFFGSGTQLSVL.

The chain links TRBV3-1 to TRBJ2-3; weak D call: TRBD2 (5 bases). V lost 4 bases and J 10 bases, leaving 18 bases between the germline ends. The CDR3 runs 14 residues. CDR1 and CDR2 from the germline V gene are LGHDT and YNNKEL (reference sequence). CDR3 in amino acids: CASSLETDFGAQYF. In nucleotides, the CDR3 is TGTGCCAGCAGCCTAGAAACGGACTTCGGGGCGCAGTATTTT.

The V and J genes are TRBV12-3 or TRBV12-4 and TRBJ2-3; no clear D gene. This CDR3 spans 14 amino acids. Deletions cut 4 bases from V and 2 bases from J, with 10 bases between. The CDR3 here is CASSSGPYTDTQYF. Written as DNA, the CDR3 is TGTGCCAGCAGTTCCGGTCCCTACACAGATACGCAGTATTTT.

J is TRBJ2-4 and V is TRBV7-9, with TRBD1 as a possible D gene (5 bases). CDR3 size: 14 residues. Trimming removed 2 bases from V and 3 bases from J, with 8 bases in between. Germline loops: CDR1 SEHNR, CDR2 FQNEAQ (reference sequence). CDR3 nucleotide sequence: TGTGCCAGCAGCTTATCAGGGTTCAAAAACATTCAGTACTTC. Its translation: CASSLSGFKNIQYF. The full variable domain, completed using reference TRBV7-9 and TRBJ2-4, is DTGVSQNPRHKITKRGQNVTFRCDPISEHNRLYWYRQTLGQGPEFLTYFQNEAQLEKSRLLSDRFSAERPKGSFSTLEIQRTEQGDSAMYLCASSLSGFKNIQYFGAGTRLSVL.

This clonotype has only a few counts. The rearrangement links TRBV7-2 to TRBJ2-7; D perhaps matches TRBD1 (5 bases). In germline, CDR1 is SGHTA, CDR2 FQGNSA. V dropped 0 bases and J dropped 6 bases, with 12 bases sitting between them. The length of the CDR3 is 14 residues. CDR3 nucleotide sequence: TGTGCCAGCAGCTTAGCGCAGGGATCGGTCGAGCAGTACTTC. Its protein product is CASSLAQGSVEQYF. Combining the CDR3 with reference TRBV7-2 and TRBJ2-7 gives the whole variable domain GAGVSQSPSNKVTEKGKDVELRCDPISGHTALYWYRQSLGQGLEFLIYFQGNSAPDKSGLPSDRFSAERTGGSVSTLTIQRTQQEDSAVYLCASSLAQGSVEQYFGPGTRLTVT.

The V and J genes are TRBV5-5 and TRBJ1-2; no definite D call. This CDR3 region has 14 residues. Trimming removed 4 bases from V and 2 bases from J, with 12 bases in between. Germline V lookup: CDR1 SGHKS, CDR2 YYEKEE (reference sequence). The CDR3: CASSRTDYNYGYTF. CDR3 DNA sequence: TGTGCCAGCAGCCGGACCGACTACAACTATGGCTACACCTTC.

The genes are TRBV5-5 and TRBJ1-5, with 8 nucleotides matching TRBD1. V gave up 3 bases and J gave up 6 bases; unmatched junction bases: 11. The CDR3 runs 16 residues. Germline assignment: CDR1 SGHKS and CDR2 YYEKEE (reference sequence). CDR3 in amino acids: CASSWGGQGNAQPQHF. Written as DNA, the CDR3 is TGTGCCAGCAGCTGGGGAGGACAGGGTAACGCTCAGCCCCAGCATTTT.